These 15 T cell receptor beta chains share one sample of origin, sequenced in a study of shared clonotypes between healthy human individuals. Generated by immunoSEQ multiplex PCR, the TCRdb table keeps only in-frame clones and is missing some. The sample has millions of clones, just over 90% seen once. Sequenced material: naive CD4+ T cells from PBMCs. The subset is: CD45RA+ positively selected. These receptors originate from a man aged 18 to 29 in good health. Some clones in this sample may be carry-over from other donors' samples.

The chain recombines TRBV6-1 with TRBJ1-2; 9 bases match TRBD1. V lost 3 bases and J lost 6; bases outside the gene matches: 14. CDR3 size: 17 residues. CDR1 and CDR2 (germline): MNHNS, SASEGT. The CDR3 DNA sequence: TGTGCCAGCAGTGACTACTCAGAACAGGGGGCGATTGATGGCTACACCTTC. Its protein is CASSDYSEQGAIDGYTF.

The chain couples TRBV5-4 to TRBJ2-6, with TRBD2 as a possible D gene (5 bases). Germline V lookup: CDR1 SGHNT, CDR2 YYREEE (reference sequence). This CDR3 comprises 16 residues. V lost 4 bases, J lost 0 bases, and 11 bases lay in between. CDR3 DNA sequence: TGTGCCAGCAGCGGCTCACGGGGCTCTGGGGCCAACGTCCTGACTTTC. It translates to CASSGSRGSGANVLTF.

Details on this clone: The identical CDR3 is also encoded by other nucleotide sequences in the sample. The J gene is TRBJ2-3, the V gene TRBV6-6; D ambiguous. The germline V and J ends were trimmed by 6 bases and 5 bases, with 6 bases remaining between them. Germline assignment: CDR1 MNHNY and CDR2 SVGAGI (reference sequence). The CDR3 consists of 11 residues. CDR3 sequence (DNA): TGTGCCAGCAGCGACCGAGATACGCAGTATTTT. As protein: CASSDRDTQYF.

This clone was seen once. This chain connects TRBV6-6 to TRBJ1-5; D might be TRBD1 (5 bases). The CDR3 length is 15 residues. V lost 6 bases and J lost 10, with 22 bases in between. Germline V CDR1 and CDR2: MNHNY, SVGAGI (reference sequence). Here the CDR3 DNA reads TGTGCCAGCAGGAGGACTAGTAGGGACGGCGGCCCCCAGCATTTT. Protein: CASRRTSRDGGPQHF.

This chain links TRBV5-1 with TRBJ2-2, with TRBD2 as a possible D gene (5 bases). Trimming took off 2 bases at V and 3 bases at J, with 8 bases between the two ends. Germline V CDR1 and CDR2: SGHRS, YFSETQ. The length of the CDR3 is 14 residues. The CDR3 DNA reads TGCGCCAGCAGCTTTAGGACTGACACCGGGGAGCTGTTTTTT. Translation: CASSFRTDTGELFF.

The chain joins TRBV6-5 to TRBJ2-3; D unclear. The CDR3 extends over 14 amino acids. Per the germline V gene, CDR1 is MNHEY and CDR2 is SVGAGI. V lost 5 bases to trimming and J lost 2 bases, with 11 bases between them. Written as DNA, the CDR3 is TGTGCCAGCAGTCCCCGGCAGAACACAGATACGCAGTATTTT. Its protein is CASSPRQNTDTQYF.

The genes are TRBV11-2 and TRBJ2-1, with TRBD2 matching over 9 bases. Germline trimming cut 5 bases from V and 9 bases from J; bases unmatched to any gene: 11. The germline CDR1 and CDR2 sequences are SGHAT and FQNNGV. This CDR3 is 15 amino acids long. CDR3 sequence (DNA): TGTGCCAGCAGCAAGACTAGCGGACCATGGGGTGAGCAGTTCTTC. It yields the protein CASSKTSGPWGEQFF.

The gene calls are TRBV5-1 and TRBJ1-1; weak D call: TRBD1 (6 bases). CDR1 is SGHRS, CDR2 YFSETQ, per germline. The CDR3 runs 15 residues. Deletions cut 4 bases from V and 0 bases from J, with 13 bases between. Here the CDR3 DNA reads TGCGCCAGCAGCGGGGGCGACAGCATGAACACTGAAGCTTTCTTT. It is translated as CASSGGDSMNTEAFF.

The chain is built from TRBV7-9 and TRBJ2-3; D possibly corresponds to TRBD1 (6 bases). The CDR3 has 17 amino acids. V lost 1 base to trimming and J lost 8 bases, with 22 bases between them. Germline V lookup: CDR1 SEHNR, CDR2 FQNEAQ (reference sequence). CDR3 coding DNA: TGTGCCAGCAGCTTAGATTTCGGGACACTCTATCCGGGTACGCAGTATTTT. This sequence encodes CASSLDFGTLYPGTQYF.

The V call is TRBV7-9, the J call TRBJ2-5, with 7 nucleotides matching TRBD2. V shed 2 bases and J 2 bases; nucleotides not matched to a gene: 5. CDR3 length equals 15 residues. CDR1 and CDR2 (germline): SEHNR, FQNEAQ (reference sequence). The CDR3 DNA is TGTGCCAGCAGCTTACCGCAAGCGGGGCAAGAGACCCAGTACTTC. Translation: CASSLPQAGQETQYF.

J is TRBJ2-1 and V is TRBV5-8; 7 bases map to TRBD2. The CDR3 extends over 16 amino acids. Germline CDR1 reads SGHTS; CDR2 reads YDEGEE. The ends lost 3 bases at V and 1 base at J; junction bases unmatched: 7. The CDR3 loop reads CASSWPGLRSYNEQFF. The CDR3 DNA is TGTGCCAGCAGCTGGCCGGGACTACGTTCCTACAATGAGCAGTTCTTC. The entire variable domain, with the rest obtained from reference TRBV5-8 and TRBJ2-1, is as follows: EAGVTQSPTHLIKTRGQQATLRCSPISGHTSVYWYQQALGLGLQFLLWYDEGEERNRGNFPPRFSGRQFPNYSSELNVNALELEDSALYLCASSWPGLRSYNEQFFGPGTRLTVL.

V and J are TRBV5-3 and TRBJ2-1, with 11 bases that match TRBD2. TRBV5-3 is assigned to the ORF class and has an uncertain function. V was clipped by 3 bases and J by 0 bases; unmatched bases: 8. The length of the CDR3 is 18 residues. CDR3 sequence reads: CARSWGTSGADSYNEQFF. CDR3 in DNA: TGTGCCAGAAGCTGGGGGACTAGCGGAGCCGACTCCTACAATGAGCAGTTCTTC.

J is TRBJ2-7 and V is TRBV9; the match to TRBD1 covers 8 bases. CDR3 length: 16 residues. V shed 0 bases and J 0 bases; nucleotides not matched to a gene: 5. The germline CDR1 and CDR2 sequences are SGDLS and YYNGEE. The CDR3 protein is CASSVGQGAFSYEQYF. CDR3 coding DNA: TGTGCCAGCAGCGTAGGTCAGGGGGCCTTCTCCTACGAGCAGTACTTC.

The V call is TRBV15, the J call TRBJ1-2; 9 nucleotides match TRBD1. CDR1 and CDR2 (germline): LNHNV, YYDKDF (reference sequence). Unmatched junction bases numbered 4, after V lost 8 bases and J lost 0 bases. The CDR3 has 14 amino acids. CDR3 DNA: TGTGCCACCCGACAGGGGGTAACTAACTATGGCTACACCTTC. It is translated as CATRQGVTNYGYTF.

The chain links TRBV6-5 to TRBJ2-3, with D perhaps TRBD2 (6 bases). V lost 2 bases, J lost 3 bases, and 12 bases lay in between. CDR1 and CDR2 (germline): MNHEY, SVGAGI. The CDR3 spans 15 residues. CDR3 sequence: CASSYVGGGTDTQYF. Here the CDR3 DNA reads TGTGCCAGCAGTTACGTGGGAGGTGGAACAGATACGCAGTATTTT.